Listed below are T cell receptor beta chains from one sample, sequenced in a study of blood T cells in healthy people across ages. TCRdb processed the 5' RACE reads anew with MiXCR; each CDR3 protein has one entry. The sample lists approximately 850,000 distinct CDR3 sequences; 40% to 50% were seen once. Sequencing was performed on blood. The receptors derive from a man in his sixties in good health. Each CDR3 is given without its conserved first and last residue. The order of the fields is V gene, J gene, CDR3 protein.

TRBV3-1,TRBJ2-7,ASSQGQYAGGYEQY
TRBV20-1,TRBJ1-1,SARDRPSLRDRSPEAF
TRBV20-1,TRBJ1-6,SGTGGANNSPLH
TRBV27,TRBJ1-6,ASSFDSNSPLH
TRBV3-1,TRBJ2-2,ASSQTRMELF
TRBV9,TRBJ2-5,ASSVSEGGLEETQY
TRBV7-2,TRBJ2-7,ASRPDRAYYEQY
TRBV27,TRBJ1-6,ASSKEGLGNSPLH
TRBV6-2/TRBV6-3,TRBJ2-7,ASSYRAGGSDEQY
TRBV24-1,TRBJ2-2,ATSEGGLDTGELF
TRBV7-2,TRBJ2-7,ASSLFDRFDEQY
TRBV7-2,TRBJ2-5,ASSRAGVGETQY
TRBV9,TRBJ2-3,ASSARPNRDTQY
TRBV5-5,TRBJ2-4,ASSFQDRGSYERY
TRBV7-6,TRBJ2-5,ASSSGMETQY
TRBV27,TRBJ2-7,ASSFTGRTYEQY
TRBV20-1,TRBJ1-2,SAWDRVSYGYT
TRBV9,TRBJ2-3,ASSVAGQGNVDTQY
TRBV7-9,TRBJ2-7,ASSREGYEQY
TRBV15,TRBJ1-2,ATSRDSHRDGYT
TRBV5-1,TRBJ2-1,ASSVTPDNEQF
TRBV14,TRBJ2-1,ASSQAASSGNNEQF
TRBV7-2,TRBJ1-1,ASSFVTEAF
TRBV28,TRBJ2-1,ASSSTLSGGPYNEQF
TRBV12-3/TRBV12-4,TRBJ2-1,ASSRTGVGYNEQF
TRBV5-1,TRBJ2-7,ASSLVVVAGGNSYEQY
TRBV11-2,TRBJ2-4,ASSLKHRIAKNIQY
TRBV5-1,TRBJ1-1,ASSLRQGSSTGEAF
TRBV5-1,TRBJ2-3,ASSLAEGLAGADTQY
TRBV29-1,TRBJ1-1,SVVHGGSNTEAF
TRBV5-1,-,ASQPGQTSYEQY
TRBV6-2/TRBV6-3,TRBJ2-4,ASSDYLRGAAKNIQY
TRBV4-1,TRBJ2-5,ASSQGGRELATQY
TRBV7-2,TRBJ2-3,ASSSDAGTDTQY
TRBV7-9,TRBJ1-2,ASSRDRGFQGYT
TRBV24-1,TRBJ1-1,ATSDFAGMNTEAF
TRBV20-1,TRBJ2-1,SAYQGRYNEQF
TRBV20-1,TRBJ2-4,SLRFTPTGKNIQY
TRBV11-2,TRBJ2-1,ASSARDFYNEQF
TRBV5-1,TRBJ2-6,ASSPVEPGANVLT
TRBV5-6,TRBJ2-1,ASSYRDRGPWEQF
TRBV7-2,TRBJ2-5,ASSLRREETQY
TRBV20-1,TRBJ1-2,SARTGQGAANYGYT
TRBV7-2,TRBJ2-7,ASSLVGSASGGAETYEQY
TRBV3-1,TRBJ2-2,ASSETARGTEELF
TRBV29-1,TRBJ1-1,SVEQGGLDTEAF